The 10 T cell receptor beta chains in this list originate from one sample, sequenced in a study of T cells after yellow fever vaccination. TCRdb ran MiXCR on the 5' RACE reads and lists one entry per CDR3 protein. This sample yields about 320,000 distinct CDR3 sequences, of which approximately 4.5% are seen a single time; roughly 19% belongs to the top ten. The sample was PBMCs, taken 15 days after the yellow fever booster vaccination. These receptors all stem from a man aged 18-30 years who received the YFV17D yellow fever vaccine.

The chain carries TRBV30 and TRBJ1-6; a possible D gene is TRBD1 (6 bases). Germline V gene lookup returns CDR1 GTSNPN and CDR2 SVGIG (reference sequence). V was pared by 5 bases and J by 9 bases, with 14 bases between. The CDR3 is made up of 13 amino acids. CDR3 coding DNA: TGTGCCTGGCGCGGGACATCGGGTTCACCCCTCCACTTT. Amino acids: CAWRGTSGSPLHF.

This sequence joins TRBV7-2 and TRBJ2-7, with D perhaps TRBD1 (5 bases). The V and J ends lost 3 bases and 2 bases respectively, with 11 bases between them. The germline V gene encodes CDR1 SGHTA and CDR2 FQGNSA. This CDR3 has 14 residues. The CDR3 region is CASSFSRGPYEQYV. The DNA for the CDR3 is TGTGCCAGCAGCTTCTCTAGGGGCCCCTACGAGCAGTACGTC.

There are many counts of this clonotype. This sequence joins TRBV4-3 and TRBJ2-5; no definite D call. CDR1 is LGHNA, CDR2 YSLEER, per germline. The CDR3 length is 14 residues. V was trimmed by 1 base and J by 4 bases, leaving 10 bases between them. CDR3 coding DNA: TGCGCCAGCAGCCAAGCTGATAGAAGAGAGACCCAGTACTTC. Amino acid sequence: CASSQADRRETQYF.

This clonotype was seen at least ten times. The chain couples TRBV6-5 to TRBJ1-5; D gene unclear. The germline gives CDR1 MNHEY, CDR2 SVGAGI. The CDR3 loop spans 15 amino acids. The ends were cut back, 7 bases at V and 0 bases at J, with 13 bases in the middle. For the CDR3, the DNA is TGTGCCAGCACCCCCCGGGCAGATAGCAATCAGCCCCAGCATTTT. Its protein product is CASTPRADSNQPQHF.

This clonotype was counted many times. The chain carries TRBV7-2 and TRBJ2-1, with TRBD1 matching 7 bases. The CDR3 covers 14 residues. V shed 6 bases and J 3 bases; nucleotides not matched to a gene: 5. From germline, CDR1 is SGHTA and CDR2 FQGNSA. CDR3 region: CASRMDRIYNEQFF. The CDR3 DNA follows: TGTGCCAGCAGAATGGACAGGATCTACAATGAGCAGTTCTTC.

This clonotype came up many times. The V call is TRBV2, the J call TRBJ1-2, with D maybe TRBD1 (5 bases). Germline lookup yields CDR1 SNHLY and CDR2 FYNNEI. The CDR3 contains 11 residues. Trimming took off 6 bases at V and 7 bases at J, with 9 bases between the two ends. CDR3 sequence: CASREGLGYTF. CDR3 coding DNA: TGTGCCAGCAGGGAGGGGCTTGGCTACACCTTC.

Many counts were recorded for this clonotype. The CDR3 region is CASSHGGGTSDTQYF. CDR3 DNA sequence: TGTGCCAGCAGCCACGGCGGGGGGACATCAGATACGCAGTATTTT. This rearrangement joins TRBV5-6 to TRBJ2-3, with 8 bases fitting TRBD2. The junction had 8 bases not matched to a gene; V was cut back by 4 bases and J by 4 bases. Looked up from germline, CDR1 is SGHDT and CDR2 is YYEEEE. The CDR3 consists of 15 residues.

The chain employs TRBV7-2 and TRBJ1-4, with 7 bases lining up with TRBD1. The CDR3 spans 13 residues. The V gene's germline CDR1 is SGHTA and CDR2 FQGNSA. Trimming removed 6 bases from V and 8 bases from J; junction bases left unmatched: 6. DNA of the CDR3: TGTGCCAGCAGGTCCGGGACAGTAGAAAAACTGTTTTTT. This gives the protein CASRSGTVEKLFF.

This clonotype was counted ten times or more. The chain couples TRBV6-5 to TRBJ2-1, with a possible D match to TRBD1 (6 bases). The V and J ends lost 1 base and 4 bases respectively, with 11 bases between them. CDR1 MNHEY and CDR2 SVGAGI come from the germline V gene. The CDR3 has 15 amino acids. CDR3 nucleotide sequence: TGTGCCAGCAGTTACTTGTACGGACAGTACAATGAGCAGTTCTTC. It codes for CASSYLYGQYNEQFF.

The rearrangement joins TRBV6-2 or TRBV6-3 to TRBJ2-1; D remains ambiguous. The CDR3 length is 16 residues. Trimming removed 0 bases from V and 2 bases from J, with 11 bases in between. The V gene's germline CDR1 is MNHEY and CDR2 SVGEGT. The CDR3 here is CASSYSIQAPYNEQFF. CDR3 nucleotides: TGTGCCAGCAGTTACTCGATTCAAGCGCCCTACAATGAGCAGTTCTTC.